The present T cell receptor beta chain was sequenced within a study of blood T cell repertoires in COVID-19. V gave up 0 bases and J gave up 4 bases; unmatched junction bases: 5. This CDR3 region has 16 residues. CDR1 GTSNPN and CDR2 SVGIG come from the germline V gene (reference sequence). Profiled with immunoSEQ multiplex PCR; TCRdb holds only in-frame clones, not every one. Seen here are hundreds of thousands of clones, around 86% observed once, and the top ten hold roughly 1.7%. The chain has TRBV30 and TRBJ2-2; 10 nucleotides line up with TRBD2. The clonotype was recovered from a woman aged 45-65 years who had recovered from COVID-19. Sequenced material: PBMCs or T cells enriched from blood (not recorded which). Written as DNA, the CDR3 is TGTGCCTGGAGTGTACGTAGCGGGAGGCGCACCGGGGAGCTGTTTTTT. Translated: CAWSVRSGRRTGELFF. The complete variable domain, with remaining parts taken from reference TRBV30 and TRBJ2-2, reads SQTIHQWPATLVQPVGSPLSLECTVEGTSNPNLYWYRQAAGRGLQLLFYSVGIGQISSEVPQNLSASRPQDRQFILSSKKLLLSDSGFYLCAWSVRSGRRTGELFFGEGSRLTVL.